This TCR beta chain was obtained from a study of cytotoxic CD8 clonotypes in ibrutinib-treated CLL. Study details: Mean values per sample were a few hundred thousand productive templates and 94,082 productive rearrangements.

Using immunoSEQ multiplex PCR, the repertoire was profiled, and TCRdb retains in-frame clones only, with some absent. This table holds around 70,000 clones, roughly 83% found once. Notes on this clone: Its cognate antigen is unknown.

Trimming cost V 6 bases and J 5 bases, with 10 bases left between them. This CDR3 is built from 13 residues. CDR1 KGHSH and CDR2 LQKENI come from the germline V gene. General study findings and limits: Increased clonality at ibrutinib response gave way to a return toward baseline at progression. T-cell clonality at baseline went above that of age-matched healthy donors and rose and fell with circulating CD8+ T-cell counts.

Sequences were derived from PBMCs, sampled after 24 months of ibrutinib treatment. The TCR originated in a human donor with chronic lymphocytic leukemia. The rearrangement uses TRBV18 and TRBJ1-4; D call uncertain. In DNA form, the CDR3 reads TGTGCCAGCTCCCGAGGCGTGAATGAAAAACTGTTTTTT. Its protein product is CASSRGVNEKLFF. Full variable domain (outside the CDR3, taken from reference TRBV18 and TRBJ1-4): NAGVMQNPRHLVRRRGQEARLRCSPMKGHSHVYWYRQLPEEGLKFMVYLQKENIIDESGMPKERFSAEFPKEGPSILRIQQVVRGDSAAYFCASSRGVNEKLFFGSGTQLSVL.